These 24 T cell receptor beta chains were all obtained from the same sample, sequenced in a study of shared T cell receptors in the human thymus (dated by TCRdb to about 2021). To prepare the library, the immunoSEQ multiplex PCR assay was applied. TCRdb re-hosts the immuneACCESS table, in-frame sequences only. Its copies lack some clones; in the studies checked, an unresolved V gene accounts for under half of them, and the cause for the rest is not known. Across this sample there are roughly 700,000 clones, with approximately 90% seen only once. Around 0.0099% of the sample goes to the ten largest clones. A further study also used this sample, focusing on human thymus T cells.

What was sequenced was thymocytes. All receptors derive from a boy under two years old with a congenital heart defect. Donor details come from another sample of the same person, matched by shared clones.

This clone was seen only a few times. The chain employs TRBV30 and TRBJ1-1; no clear D gene. V was trimmed by 3 bases and J by 7 bases, leaving 12 bases between them. The CDR3 covers 12 residues. CDR1 GTSNPN and CDR2 SVGIG come from the germline V gene (reference sequence). The CDR3 DNA is TGTGCCTGGAGCCCTTCCAGTCATGAAGCTTTCTTT. This encodes CAWSPSSHEAFF.

The chain carries TRBV7-2 and TRBJ2-7; a possible D gene is TRBD1 (6 bases). Germline V gene sequence: CDR1 SGHTA, CDR2 FQGNSA. The CDR3 has 14 residues. Trimming cost V 4 bases and J 9 bases, with 19 bases left between them. Written as DNA, the CDR3 is TGTGCCAGCAGCTCCGGGGACCAGGGGCAGCGGCAGTACTTC. It codes for CASSSGDQGQRQYF.

V and J are TRBV5-6 and TRBJ2-1; D perhaps matches TRBD1 (6 bases). CDR1 is SGHDT and CDR2 is YYEEEE in the germline V gene. With 2 bases removed from V and 3 bases from J, the gap between germline ends came to 18 bases. The CDR3 contains 17 residues. In nucleotides, the CDR3 is TGTGCCAGCAGCTTTACGACAGGTATCGGTTTCTACAATGAGCAGTTCTTC. It codes for CASSFTTGIGFYNEQFF. The full variable domain, its missing parts supplied by reference TRBV5-6 and TRBJ2-1, is DAGVTQSPTHLIKTRGQQVTLRCSPKSGHDTVSWYQQALGQGPQFIFQYYEEEERQRGNFPDRFSGHQFPNYSSELNVNALLLGDSALYLCASSFTTGIGFYNEQFFGPGTRLTVL.

This chain uses TRBV15 with TRBJ2-1; 14 bases are shared with TRBD2. CDR1 is LNHNV, CDR2 YYDKDF, per germline (reference sequence). This CDR3 is built from 16 residues. V was pared by 3 bases and J by 10 bases, with 8 bases of the junction left unmatched. The CDR3 nucleotides are TGTGCCACCAGCAGGCCGGGACTAGCGGGAGAATGGGAGCAGTTCTTC. Translating gives CATSRPGLAGEWEQFF.

The chain uses TRBV7-3 and TRBJ2-3; 9 positions match TRBD2. The J segment lost 5 bases and the V segment lost 5 bases, leaving 5 bases of the junction unmatched. The V gene's germline CDR1 is SGHTA and CDR2 FQGTGA. The CDR3 has 14 amino acids. The CDR3 nucleotides read TGTGCCAGCAGCCTCCTACTAGCGGGAGATACGCAGTATTTT. Its protein is CASSLLLAGDTQYF. Complete variable domain (other parts from reference TRBV7-3 and TRBJ2-3): GAGVSQTPSNKVTEKGKYVELRCDPISGHTALYWYRQSLGQGPEFLIYFQGTGAADDSGLPNDRFFAVRPEGSVSTLKIQRTERGDSAVYLCASSLLLAGDTQYFGPGTRLTVL.

The chain combines TRBV5-4 with TRBJ1-5; 8 nucleotides match TRBD1. Germline loops: CDR1 SGHNT, CDR2 YYREEE (reference sequence). Trimming at V came to 4 bases and at J to 5 bases, leaving 5 bases not matched to a gene. This CDR3 is 14 amino acids long. The CDR3 DNA reads TGTGCCAGCAGCGCACAGGGGGACGATCAGCCCCAGCATTTT. Its protein is CASSAQGDDQPQHF.

The rearrangement links TRBV5-1 to TRBJ1-3; unclear D gene. CDR1 SGHRS and CDR2 YFSETQ come from the germline V gene. V lost 1 base and J lost 0, with 11 bases in between. This CDR3 has 16 residues. The CDR3: CASSLLAASSGNTIYF. In DNA, the CDR3 is TGCGCCAGCAGCTTGTTAGCAGCAAGCTCTGGAAACACCATATATTTT.

This clone was seen more than once but under ten times. The chain carries TRBV4-3 and TRBJ1-3; D is perhaps TRBD1 (5 bases). V lost 1 base, J lost 2 bases, and 9 bases lay in between. The germline V gene has CDR1 LGHNA and CDR2 YSLEER. The CDR3 has 15 residues. This chain's CDR3 is CASSQVGGPGNTIYF. CDR3 bases: TGCGCCAGCAGCCAAGTGGGGGGACCTGGAAACACCATATATTTT.

The chain joins TRBV5-4 to TRBJ2-3, with a weak D call TRBD2 (5 bases). Per the germline V gene, CDR1 is SGHNT and CDR2 is YYREEE (reference sequence). The CDR3 has 15 residues. V shed 3 bases and J shed 0 bases, with 11 bases lying between them. This CDR3 reads CASSSPGGSTDTQYF. As DNA, the CDR3 is TGTGCCAGCAGCTCACCGGGCGGGAGCACAGATACGCAGTATTTT.

The chain couples TRBV30 to TRBJ2-7, with D perhaps TRBD2 (5 bases). The CDR3 runs 14 residues. V lost 0 bases, J lost 4 bases, and 13 bases lay in between. Germline V gene sequence: CDR1 GTSNPN, CDR2 SVGIG (reference sequence). The CDR3 here is CAWSVPTERYEQYF. CDR3 DNA sequence: TGTGCCTGGAGTGTACCCACCGAGCGGTACGAGCAGTACTTC.

This sequence joins TRBV28 and TRBJ1-5; D is unresolved. Per germline, CDR1 MDHEN and CDR2 SYDVKM. CDR3 size: 16 residues. Trimming removed 3 bases from V and 4 bases from J, with 16 bases in between. The CDR3 reads CASSFVRGRSNQPQHF. Here the CDR3 DNA reads TGTGCCAGCAGTTTCGTCCGAGGGAGAAGTAATCAGCCCCAGCATTTT.

The CDR3 DNA is TGTGCCAGCAGTCAAACCAGGGGGAAAAATCAGCCCCAGCATTTT. Protein sequence: CASSQTRGKNQPQHF. V and J are TRBV6-5 and TRBJ1-5; TRBD1 matches at 7 bases. V lost 5 bases and J lost 4; bases outside the gene matches: 8. The CDR3 totals 15 residues. In germline, CDR1 is MNHEY, CDR2 SVGAGI.

V and J are TRBV30 and TRBJ2-1, with 12 bases aligning to TRBD2. The junction had 6 bases not matched to a gene; V was cut back by 5 bases and J by 7 bases. The CDR3 has 14 amino acids. The germline V gene has CDR1 GTSNPN and CDR2 SVGIG (reference sequence). The DNA for the CDR3 is TGTGCCTGGGCGAGACTAGCGGGAGTTAATGAGCAGTTCTTC. Amino acids: CAWARLAGVNEQFF.

The CDR3 nucleotides are TGTGCCAGCAGACGAGGACTAGCGGGCTCCTACAATGAGCAGTTCTTC. Its protein is CASRRGLAGSYNEQFF. The V gene is TRBV2, the J gene TRBJ2-1, with 11 nucleotides matching TRBD2. CDR1 and CDR2 from the germline V gene are SNHLY and FYNNEI. Unmatched junction bases numbered 4, after V lost 6 bases and J lost 0 bases. The CDR3 covers 16 residues.

This sequence joins TRBV25-1 and TRBJ2-5; 8 bases map to TRBD1. V gave up 5 bases and J gave up 3 bases; unmatched junction bases: 2. This CDR3 is 13 amino acids long. From germline, CDR1 is MGHDK and CDR2 SYGVNS. The CDR3: CASSQGAEETQYF. The DNA of the CDR3 is TGTGCCAGCAGTCAGGGGGCAGAAGAGACCCAGTACTTC.

V and J are TRBV7-9 and TRBJ1-1; 8 nucleotides line up with TRBD1. Per the germline V gene, CDR1 is SEHNR and CDR2 is FQNEAQ (reference sequence). The CDR3 runs to 14 residues. The junction had 4 bases not matched to a gene; V was cut back by 5 bases and J by 2 bases. CDR3 nucleotides: TGTGCCAGCAGCGCCGGGACAGGCAACACTGAAGCTTTCTTT. Amino acid sequence: CASSAGTGNTEAFF.

This chain links TRBV4-3 with TRBJ2-7, with 10 bases that match TRBD2. Germline values: CDR1 LGHNA, CDR2 YSLEER. The CDR3 spans 20 residues. The V and J ends lost 0 bases and 2 bases, in that order; junction bases with no gene match: 16. The CDR3 region has the DNA TGCGCCAGCAGCCAAGAAAAGGTGACTAGCGGGCGTTTCGGGGCCTACGAGCAGTACTTC. Its protein product is CASSQEKVTSGRFGAYEQYF.

The chain recombines TRBV20-1 with TRBJ1-1; D gene ambiguous. There are 11 residues in the CDR3. Trimming stripped 5 bases from V and 10 bases from J, with 14 bases between. Germline V CDR1 and CDR2: DFQATT, SNEGSKA (reference sequence). CDR3 in DNA: TGCAGTGCTTGTAACGCGGTTTTAGCTTTCTTT. Protein product: CSACNAVLAFF.

V gene TRBV2 combines with J gene TRBJ2-1; 7 bases match TRBD2. The V gene end was trimmed by 2 bases and the J gene end by 5 bases; junction bases not matched to a gene: 9. The CDR3 totals 16 residues. Germline CDR1 reads SNHLY; CDR2 reads FYNNEI. The CDR3 DNA sequence: TGTGCCAGCAGTGAACAGGGACTAAATCCCCACAATGAGCAGTTCTTC. It translates to CASSEQGLNPHNEQFF.

J is TRBJ2-5 and V is TRBV6-5; perhaps TRBD1 as D (6 bases). Germline V CDR1 and CDR2: MNHEY, SVGAGI. The CDR3 runs to 16 residues. V was trimmed by 0 bases and J by 1 base, leaving 12 bases between them. CDR3 loop: CASSYSMTGIQETQYF. For the CDR3, the DNA is TGTGCCAGCAGTTACTCGATGACAGGTATCCAAGAGACCCAGTACTTC.

In its sample, this clone was seen once. This chain connects TRBV27 to TRBJ2-1, with 9 bases that match TRBD1. This CDR3 is built from 17 residues. Trimming cost V 3 bases and J 8 bases; bases outside gene matches: 14. CDR1 is MNHEY and CDR2 is SMNVEV in the germline V gene (reference sequence). CDR3 nucleotide sequence: TGTGCCAGCAGTTTGAAGACAGGGGGTGTAGGGGATGATGAGCAGTTCTTC. It codes for CASSLKTGGVGDDEQFF.

The chain recombines TRBV27 with TRBJ2-7; no clear D gene. Per germline, CDR1 MNHEY and CDR2 SMNVEV (reference sequence). This CDR3 is 13 amino acids long. V was shortened by 0 bases and J by 7 bases, with 10 bases between the two germline ends. CDR3 in DNA: TGTGCCAGCAGTTTATCAGCCCCCTCGGAGCAGTACTTC. Its translation is CASSLSAPSEQYF.

The V gene is TRBV15, the J gene TRBJ1-1; TRBD1 agrees at 9 bases. CDR3 size: 18 residues. After removal of 3 bases from V and 5 bases from J, the junction contained 16 bases not matched to a gene. CDR1 and CDR2 (germline): LNHNV, YYDKDF (reference sequence). The chain's CDR3 is CATSSADDRGGAETEAFF. The CDR3 bases are TGTGCCACCAGCAGCGCGGACGACAGGGGGGGAGCGGAGACTGAAGCTTTCTTT.

In regard to this clone: An end of the junction does not agree with germline; a read error may underlie this. The V gene is TRBV7-2, the J gene TRBJ2-7; 12 bases align to TRBD2. Germline CDR1 SGHTA, CDR2 FQGNSA. This CDR3 is 12 amino acids long. CDR3 coding DNA: TGTGCCAGCAGCAAAGGACTAGCGGGAACTACCTTC. It translates to CASSKGLAGTTF.